The entry below gives a single T cell receptor beta chain sequence along with its context. The sample originates from a study of OX40 agonist ivuxolimab in advanced cancers. Study in general: Dose-escalation cases comprised hepatocellular carcinoma, melanoma, renal cell or head and neck cancer. Participants could have had prior anti-PD-1, anti-PD-L1 or anti-CTLA-4 therapy, and approximately 40% had some.

Measured with immunoSEQ multiplex PCR; TCRdb has only the in-frame clones, and not every one. In the table there are tens of thousands of clones, roughly 85% of which are singletons. After removal of 3 bases from V and 4 bases from J, the junction contained 0 bases not matched to a gene. The V gene's germline CDR1 is SGHAT and CDR2 FQDESV (reference sequence). CDR3 length: 13 residues. The rearrangement links TRBV11-1 to TRBJ1-2, with TRBD1 identical over 9 bases. Sample: CD4+ or CD8+ T cells sorted from blood, taken in a trial of the OX40 agonist ivuxolimab. The TCR sequence derives from an adult with an advanced solid tumor such as melanoma, head and neck, liver or kidney cancer. The CDR3 region has the DNA TGTGCCAGCAGCTTGGGACAGGGCTATGGCTACACCTTC. It specifies CASSLGQGYGYTF.